This T cell receptor (beta chain) was captured in a study of cytomegalovirus exposure and HLA in healthy donors. Everyone who donated was a healthy bone marrow donor. Use of 60 Vbeta and 13 Jbeta primers characterized the PCR. As originally analysed: A follow-up analysis tallied tens of millions of unique TCR beta chains, roughly 11 million shared. Only in-frame clones appear in the TCRdb table, and some are missing; sequencing was by immunoSEQ multiplex PCR. V, J and clone size were drawn from that table, and D and trimming were deduced from the DNA. The table shows 150,000 to 170,000 clones, with around 75% occurring only once. With regard to this clone: Its antigen is as yet unknown.

V was clipped by 0 bases and J by 4 bases, with 12 bases between them. The CDR3 is made up of 15 amino acids. The germline V gene encodes CDR1 LGHNA and CDR2 YSLEER. General study findings and limits: Association of a missense DCLRE1C variant with TCR beta V- and J-gene trimming was reported in a later analysis.

Sequenced input: PBMCs. The chain is built from TRBV4-3 and TRBJ1-1; D is unresolved. The TCR sequence derives from a man between 18 and 29 years old in good health and CMV-seronegative. CDR3: CASSQEVGLPTEAFF. In DNA, the CDR3 is TGCGCCAGCAGCCAAGAGGTTGGCTTACCCACTGAAGCTTTCTTT.